The clone carrying this T cell receptor beta chain has at least ten counts. Its antigen is unknown. The data originate from a study of T cells in Graves' hyperthyroidism and ophthalmopathy. At least 3 on the Clinical Activity Score was recorded for ophthalmopathy patients, who also had NOSPECS grade at least 4 and duration under 3 months. Exclusion criteria comprised uncontrolled infection, other autoimmune disease, pregnancy or lactation. Germline V gives CDR1 KGHSH, CDR2 LQKENI. V was clipped by 0 bases and J by 2 bases, with 10 bases between them. CDR3 length: 15 residues. Study findings and constraints: Appearing also in blood were most of the thyroid clonotypes expanded above 0.001.

Amplification yielded TCR beta CDR3 regions, with RNA transcripts as the source. A first-round RT-PCR of the TCR CDR3 used the HTBI primer set. From the multiplex PCR reads, TCRdb called clonotypes with MiXCR, one entry per CDR3 protein. The sample has some 350,000 distinct CDR3 sequences, roughly 13% seen once. The chain carries TRBV18 and TRBJ2-5; no firm D call. Material for sequencing was blood. The TCR comes from a woman aged 40 to 50 with Graves' ophthalmopathy. CDR3 in DNA: TGTGCCAGCTCACCACCGTCATCCAGACAAGAGACCCAGTACTTC. It yields the protein CASSPPSSRQETQYF.